This TCR beta chain was obtained from a study of blood T cell repertoires in COVID-19. The overall study: Spain, Italy and the United States supplied samples that represented acute and convalescent COVID-19.

As processed by the authors: Estimated nucleated cell counts came from reference gene primer amplification. Libraries were prepared by immunoSEQ multiplex PCR; TCRdb keeps only in-frame clonotypes and omits some of them. Clone size and the V and J calls come from that table; the DNA yielded D and trimming. This sample yields approximately 210,000 clones, of which approximately 89% are seen a single time; 4% to 5.5% belongs to the top ten. This CDR3 spans 15 amino acids. From germline, CDR1 is MGHRA and CDR2 YSYEKL. V was pared by 2 bases and J by 4 bases, with 6 bases of the junction left unmatched. Material for sequencing was peripheral blood. The chain has TRBV4-1 and TRBJ1-2, with 8 bases aligning to TRBD1. This receptor was identified in a woman between 40 and 50 years old with acute or convalescent COVID-19. The DNA for the CDR3 is TGCGCCAGCAGCCAACCGGACAGGGATGCCTATGGCTACACCTTC. Its protein product is CASSQPDRDAYGYTF.